The 19 T cell receptor beta chains below all came from one sample that was sequenced in a study of long-term antiretroviral therapy in people with HIV (dated by TCRdb to 2022 to 2024). Sequencing of the TRB variable region was done with the immunoSEQ hsTCRB v3.0 assay at survey level resolution. The table was pulled from immuneACCESS by TCRdb, which kept in-frame rearrangements only. Such tables lose some clones; where checked, under half of the loss comes from unresolved V genes, and the rest has no known cause. The sample table lists 20,000 to 25,000 clones, roughly four fifths of them with a count of one. 6.5% to 7.5% of the sample is in the top ten clones. The starting material was unsorted PBMCs, obtained 1.5 years after starting antiretroviral therapy. These receptor sequences come from a young man with HIV.

In DNA form, the CDR3 reads TGTGCCAGCAGCGATAGCGGGCGTAGCTCCTACGAGCAGTACTTC. This sequence encodes CASSDSGRSSYEQYF. The rearrangement joins TRBV7-2 to TRBJ2-7; 7 bases fit TRBD2. CDR1 SGHTA and CDR2 FQGNSA come from the germline V gene. The CDR3 totals 15 residues. The V and J ends lost 5 bases and 0 bases, in that order; junction bases with no gene match: 7.

In this sample, this clone turned up a few times. This chain joins TRBV7-9 and TRBJ2-2, with a tentative D call TRBD1 (6 bases). V was cut by 5 bases and J by 4 bases, with 14 bases left in between. The CDR3 has 15 residues. Germline V lookup: CDR1 SEHNR, CDR2 FQNEAQ (reference sequence). The CDR3 DNA sequence: TGTGCCAGCAGCCCTTCCAACAGGGTCACCGGGGAGCTGTTTTTT. Its translation: CASSPSNRVTGELFF.

The V gene is TRBV19, the J gene TRBJ2-5, with 9 bases lining up with TRBD2. The CDR3 covers 16 residues. Germline-derived CDR1 and CDR2 are LNHDA and SQIVND (reference sequence). V trimming: 9 bases; J trimming: 0 bases; junction bases outside the gene matches: 11. The CDR3 region has the DNA TGTGCCAGACCGCCTGGGGAGCGGGAGGACCAAGAGACCCAGTACTTC. Its translation is CARPPGEREDQETQYF. Combining the CDR3 with reference TRBV19 and TRBJ2-5 gives the whole variable domain DGGITQSPKYLFRKEGQNVTLSCEQNLNHDAMYWYRQDPGQGLRLIYYSQIVNDFQKGDIAEGYSVSREKKESFPLTVTSAQKNPTAFYLCARPPGEREDQETQYFGPGTRLLVL.

The chain is built from TRBV6-1 and TRBJ1-3; no firm D call. Between the trimmed V and J ends, which lost 8 bases and 0 bases, there was a span of 14 bases. The CDR3 covers 15 residues. CDR1 is MNHNS, CDR2 SASEGT, per germline. Here the CDR3 DNA reads TGTGCCAGCCGGTCGGGCCAAAGCTCTGGAAACACCATATATTTT. Its protein product is CASRSGQSSGNTIYF.

V usage is TRBV5-1 and J usage is TRBJ1-2; D remains ambiguous. CDR1 SGHRS and CDR2 YFSETQ come from the germline V gene. The CDR3 covers 13 residues. Trimming removed 2 bases at V and 8 bases at J, with 13 bases between. CDR3 bases: TGCGCCAGCAGCTTAGGGCGGGATGGAGGCTACACCTTC. Residues: CASSLGRDGGYTF. The whole variable domain, filled in from reference TRBV5-1 and TRBJ1-2, reads KAGVTQTPRYLIKTRGQQVTLSCSPISGHRSVSWYQQTPGQGLQFLFEYFSETQRNKGNFPGRFSGRQFSNSRSEMNVSTLELGDSALYLCASSLGRDGGYTFGSGTRLTVV.

This chain links TRBV28 with TRBJ1-6; no clear D gene. In germline, CDR1 is MDHEN, CDR2 SYDVKM. The CDR3 loop spans 13 amino acids. Trimming removed 6 bases from V and 6 bases from J, with 9 bases in between. The CDR3 protein is CASRWTVNSPLHF. As DNA, the CDR3 is TGTGCCAGCAGGTGGACGGTTAATTCACCCCTCCACTTT. Using reference TRBV28 and TRBJ1-6 for the parts outside the CDR3, the full variable domain is DVKVTQSSRYLVKRTGEKVFLECVQDMDHENMFWYRQDPGLGLRLIYFSYDVKMKEKGDIPEGYSVSREKKERFSLILESASTNQTSMYLCASRWTVNSPLHFGNGTRLTVT.

The chain employs TRBV27 and TRBJ2-1; the match to TRBD2 covers 9 bases. Germline lookup yields CDR1 MNHEY and CDR2 SMNVEV (reference sequence). Trimming removed 4 bases from V and 2 bases from J; junction bases left unmatched: 6. The CDR3 runs 16 residues. This CDR3 is CASSSRLAATYNEQFF. CDR3 sequence (DNA): TGTGCCAGCAGTTCTCGACTAGCGGCTACCTACAATGAGCAGTTCTTC.

This chain links TRBV4-3 with TRBJ2-2; TRBD1 is a possible D gene (6 bases). Germline CDR1 and CDR2: LGHNA and YSLEER. The CDR3 sequence is 18 residues long. With 0 bases removed from V and 1 base from J, the gap between germline ends came to 15 bases. This chain's CDR3 is CASSQDPISGQNTGELFF. The CDR3 DNA sequence: TGCGCCAGCAGCCAAGATCCGATCTCGGGACAGAACACCGGGGAGCTGTTTTTT.

The V gene is TRBV7-9, the J gene TRBJ1-5; D not resolved. This CDR3 spans 15 amino acids. Germline V gives CDR1 SEHNR, CDR2 FQNEAQ (reference sequence). Trimming cost V 1 base and J 0 bases, with 7 bases left between them. The CDR3 bases are TGTGCCAGCAGCTTAGAAGGGTATAGCAATCAGCCCCAGCATTTT. Protein: CASSLEGYSNQPQHF.

The CDR3 DNA reads as TGTGCCAGCAGCTTACCCACAGAGTCCCTTGTGAGGGGCTACACCTTC. Its protein product is CASSLPTESLVRGYTF. The chain uses TRBV7-2 and TRBJ1-2; D is unclear. The CDR3 runs 16 residues. Germline lookup yields CDR1 SGHTA and CDR2 FQGNSA. Trimming took off 2 bases at V and 8 bases at J, with 21 bases between the two ends.

This chain uses TRBV10-3 with TRBJ1-1, with 7 positions matching TRBD1. CDR3 length: 13 residues. Germline V lookup: CDR1 ENHRY, CDR2 SYGVKD. V shed 10 bases and J 5 bases; nucleotides not matched to a gene: 10. The CDR3 reads CATVQGRRTEAFF. In DNA, the CDR3 is TGTGCCACCGTACAGGGGCGGAGGACTGAAGCTTTCTTT.

The rearrangement uses TRBV27 and TRBJ1-1; possible D gene TRBD1, 6 bases. CDR3 length: 15 amino acids. The V end lost 4 bases, the J end lost 1 base, and 13 bases lay between the germline ends. In germline, CDR1 is MNHEY, CDR2 SMNVEV (reference sequence). The chain's CDR3 is CASSSYPGANTEAFF. CDR3 in DNA: TGTGCCAGCAGTTCTTACCCAGGGGCGAACACTGAAGCTTTCTTT.

The chain combines TRBV9 with TRBJ2-3, with D hard to call. Germline V gene sequence: CDR1 SGDLS, CDR2 YYNGEE. CDR3 length: 15 residues. V lost 0 bases and J 6 bases, leaving 14 bases between the germline ends. CDR3 sequence reads: CASSVAPRLGDTQYF. The CDR3 bases are TGTGCCAGCAGCGTAGCTCCCAGGTTGGGGGATACGCAGTATTTT.

The J gene is TRBJ2-5, the V gene TRBV27; unclear D gene. Germline V CDR1 and CDR2: MNHEY, SMNVEV (reference sequence). V dropped 0 bases and J dropped 5 bases, with 10 bases sitting between them. The CDR3 is 14 residues long. CDR3 region: CASSLSPVGETQYF. As DNA, the CDR3 is TGTGCCAGCAGTTTATCTCCCGTCGGGGAGACCCAGTACTTC.

This clone was seen once. The genes are TRBV29-1 and TRBJ2-1, with TRBD2 matching 9 bases. The CDR3 runs to 15 residues. The V gene end was trimmed by 3 bases and the J gene end by 4 bases; junction bases not matched to a gene: 7. Germline CDR1 reads SQVTM; CDR2 reads ANQGSEA. The CDR3 DNA reads TGCAGCGTTGACCTGACTAGCGGCACATACAATGAGCAGTTCTTC. Its protein product is CSVDLTSGTYNEQFF.

The chain links TRBV6-5 to TRBJ2-5; 8 bases are shared with TRBD1. The CDR3 is made up of 16 amino acids. The V segment lost 2 bases and the J segment 5 bases; nucleotides outside the gene matches: 10. Germline V gives CDR1 MNHEY, CDR2 SVGAGI. The DNA for the CDR3 is TGTGCCAGCAGTTACGACAGGGGTGGGACGGGGGAGACCCAGTACTTC. This gives the protein CASSYDRGGTGETQYF.

This sequence joins TRBV4-3 and TRBJ2-2; TRBD2 is a possible D gene (6 bases). Germline loops: CDR1 LGHNA, CDR2 YSLEER. V was pared by 0 bases and J by 2 bases, with 13 bases between. This CDR3 comprises 17 residues. CDR3 loop: CASSQDRGFINTGELFF. CDR3 nucleotide sequence: TGCGCCAGCAGCCAAGATCGGGGGTTCATCAACACCGGGGAGCTGTTTTTT.

V gene TRBV5-4 combines with J gene TRBJ2-1, with D perhaps TRBD2 (5 bases). The CDR3 extends over 16 amino acids. Deletions cut 0 bases from V and 6 bases from J, with 16 bases between. The germline V gene has CDR1 SGHNT and CDR2 YYREEE (reference sequence). The CDR3 protein is CASSLARGLAFNEQFF. Here the CDR3 DNA reads TGTGCCAGCAGCTTGGCCAGAGGGCTAGCTTTCAATGAGCAGTTCTTC.

The chain is built from TRBV28 and TRBJ1-1, with unresolved D. This CDR3 has 14 amino acids. Germline CDR1 MDHEN, CDR2 SYDVKM. Trimming took 5 bases from V and 2 from J, leaving 12 bases between them. The CDR3, as DNA: TGTGCCAGCAGTGGATTGCCAATCAACACTGAAGCTTTCTTT. Protein: CASSGLPINTEAFF.